These 7 T cell receptor beta chains were sequenced from one sample in a study of cytomegalovirus exposure and HLA in healthy donors. The PCR ran on 60 Vbeta and 13 Jbeta primers. Generated by immunoSEQ multiplex PCR, the TCRdb table keeps only in-frame clones and is missing some. The sample comprises 90,000 to 150,000 clones, 77% of which are singletons, and about 5.8% rests with the top ten. The sequencing input was PBMCs. These TCRs come from a young man in good health and CMV-seropositive.

V is TRBV10-1 and J is TRBJ1-1, with D tentatively TRBD1 (6 bases). Trimming took off 2 bases at V and 1 base at J, with 20 bases between the two ends. The CDR3 loop spans 18 amino acids. The germline V gene encodes CDR1 WNHNN and CDR2 SYGVQD (reference sequence). The CDR3 coding sequence is TGCGCCAGCAGTGAGGGGAGACAAGGGGGATTAAGGAACACTGAAGCTTTCTTT. Translation gives CASSEGRQGGLRNTEAFF.

This clone was recorded a few times. This chain links TRBV28 with TRBJ2-5; 9 nucleotides line up with TRBD1. CDR3 length equals 15 residues. V lost 2 bases to trimming and J lost 6 bases; unmatched junction nucleotides: 7. CDR1 is MDHEN and CDR2 is SYDVKM in the germline V gene. The CDR3 sequence is CASSLAGQGGKTQYF. The DNA of the CDR3 is TGTGCCAGCAGTTTAGCGGGACAGGGAGGGAAGACCCAGTACTTC.

The chain combines TRBV9 with TRBJ1-5, with a possible D match to TRBD1 (5 bases). Trimming shortened V by 0 bases and J by 2 bases, and 6 bases separated the two germline ends. The CDR3 contains 14 residues. Per the germline V gene, CDR1 is SGDLS and CDR2 is YYNGEE. CDR3 nucleotides: TGTGCCAGCAGCGTAGGCAGGGGCAATCAGCCCCAGCATTTT. This translates into CASSVGRGNQPQHF.

The rearrangement uses TRBV15 and TRBJ1-2; D possibly corresponds to TRBD1 (5 bases). CDR1 and CDR2 (germline): LNHNV, YYDKDF (reference sequence). Trimming shortened V by 3 bases and J by 0 bases, and 14 bases separated the two germline ends. This CDR3 has 16 amino acids. The CDR3, as DNA: TGTGCCACCAGCAGGGCTGAATCAGGGTCTAACTATGGCTACACCTTC. Translated: CATSRAESGSNYGYTF.

The V call is TRBV6-5, the J call TRBJ1-5; 8 bases agree with TRBD1. CDR1 and CDR2 (germline): MNHEY, SVGAGI. J gave up 4 bases and V 7 bases, and 6 bases lay outside the gene matches. The CDR3 contains 14 residues. The CDR3 DNA reads as TGTGCCAGCACAGACAGGGGTAGGAATCAGCCCCAGCATTTT. The encoded protein is CASTDRGRNQPQHF.

V gene TRBV10-1 combines with J gene TRBJ2-2; 8 nucleotides align to TRBD1. CDR1 is WNHNN, CDR2 SYGVQD, per germline (reference sequence). The V gene end was trimmed by 5 bases and the J gene end by 5 bases; junction bases not matched to a gene: 7. The CDR3 has 15 residues. The CDR3 DNA follows: TGCGCCAGCAGTACAGGACAGGGTTTAACCGGGGAGCTGTTTTTT. Translated: CASSTGQGLTGELFF.

The chain uses TRBV4-1 and TRBJ1-5, with 9 bases aligning to TRBD1. This CDR3 has 16 residues. Germline values: CDR1 MGHRA, CDR2 YSYEKL. The junction had 6 bases not matched to a gene; V was cut back by 0 bases and J by 6 bases. The DNA for the CDR3 is TGCGCCAGCAGCCAAGATTTGGGACAGGGTGGTCAGCCCCAGCATTTT. Translation: CASSQDLGQGGQPQHF.